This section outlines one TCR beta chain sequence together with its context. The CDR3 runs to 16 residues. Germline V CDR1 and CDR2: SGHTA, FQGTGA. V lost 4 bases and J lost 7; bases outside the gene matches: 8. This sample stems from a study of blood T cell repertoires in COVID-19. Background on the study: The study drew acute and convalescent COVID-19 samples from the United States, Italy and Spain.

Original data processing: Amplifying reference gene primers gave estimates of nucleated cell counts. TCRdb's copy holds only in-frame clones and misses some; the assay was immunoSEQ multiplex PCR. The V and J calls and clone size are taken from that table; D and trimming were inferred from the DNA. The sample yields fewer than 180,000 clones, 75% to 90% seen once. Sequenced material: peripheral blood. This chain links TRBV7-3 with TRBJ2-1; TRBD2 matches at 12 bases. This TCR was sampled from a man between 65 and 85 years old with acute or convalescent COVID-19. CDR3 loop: CASSSLAGGPRNEQFF. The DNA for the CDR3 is TGTGCCAGCAGCTCTCTAGCGGGGGGGCCGAGGAATGAGCAGTTCTTC.